These 21 T cell receptor beta chains were sequenced from one sample in a study of control samples from healthy donors and cancer patients. Libraries were prepared by immunoSEQ multiplex PCR; TCRdb keeps only in-frame clonotypes and omits some of them. The sample has 85,000 to 100,000 clones, 93% seen once. The sample comprised blood. All receptors come from a man younger than 30 in good health.

This chain connects TRBV5-1 to TRBJ2-3; 12 nucleotides align to TRBD2. The V segment lost 4 bases and the J segment 4 bases; nucleotides outside the gene matches: 7. The CDR3 runs 16 residues. Per the germline V gene, CDR1 is SGHRS and CDR2 is YFSETQ. The CDR3 bases are TGCGCCAGCAGCCCGGGGACTAGCGGGTCCGCAGATACGCAGTATTTT. It yields the protein CASSPGTSGSADTQYF.

The gene calls are TRBV6-5 and TRBJ1-2, with 7 bases fitting TRBD1. CDR1 is MNHEY, CDR2 SVGAGI, per germline. The CDR3 extends over 15 amino acids. V dropped 2 bases and J dropped 2; count of bases not matched to a gene: 5. The CDR3 nucleotides are TGTGCCAGCAGTTACAGGGGGCGACCAAACTATGGCTACACCTTC. This gives the protein CASSYRGRPNYGYTF.

This clone appeared a single time. The V gene is TRBV5-4, the J gene TRBJ1-2, with D uncertain. Per the germline V gene, CDR1 is SGHNT and CDR2 is YYREEE (reference sequence). The length of the CDR3 is 15 residues. The V end lost 0 bases, the J end lost 0 bases, and 9 bases lay between the germline ends. In nucleotides, the CDR3 is TGTGCCAGCAGCTTGGCTCAGGTTGCTAACTATGGCTACACCTTC. It codes for CASSLAQVANYGYTF.

The chain joins TRBV27 to TRBJ2-7; possible D gene TRBD1, 6 bases. CDR1 is MNHEY, CDR2 SMNVEV, per germline (reference sequence). CDR3 length: 14 amino acids. V lost 2 bases and J 6 bases, leaving 14 bases between the germline ends. The DNA for the CDR3 is TGTGCCAGCAGTTTAGCCACGAGGGGGTCCGAGCAGTACTTC. Protein: CASSLATRGSEQYF.

V and J are TRBV7-6 and TRBJ1-3; a weak D match, TRBD1 (6 bases). V was trimmed by 5 bases and J by 4 bases, leaving 15 bases between them. This CDR3 has 15 residues. Germline V gene data show CDR1 as SGHVS and CDR2 as FNYEAQ. CDR3: CASSRNGGPGNTIYF. The CDR3 nucleotides are TGTGCCAGCAGCCGTAACGGGGGGCCGGGAAACACCATATATTTT. Together with reference TRBV7-6 and TRBJ1-3, the CDR3 gives the full variable domain: GAGVSQSPRYKVTKRGQDVALRCDPISGHVSLYWYRQALGQGPEFLTYFNYEAQQDKSGLPNDRFSAERPEGSISTLTIQRTEQRDSAMYRCASSRNGGPGNTIYFGEGSWLTVV.

CDR3 sequence: CASSYWDTGTRGLETQYF. The CDR3 DNA sequence: TGTGCCAGCAGTTACTGGGACACCGGGACTAGGGGTTTAGAGACCCAGTACTTC. The rearrangement joins TRBV6-2 or TRBV6-3 to TRBJ2-5; 8 bases agree with TRBD2. V was clipped by 1 base and J by 4 bases; unmatched bases: 14. Germline V CDR1 and CDR2: MNHEY, SVGEGT. This CDR3 has 18 amino acids.

A few counts support this clone. This chain links TRBV6-5 with TRBJ1-1; no clear D gene. In germline, CDR1 is MNHEY, CDR2 SVGAGI. This CDR3 comprises 14 residues. The germline V and J ends were trimmed by 0 bases and 4 bases, with 9 bases remaining between them. The CDR3, as DNA: TGTGCCAGCAGTTACTCGGGAGGAATCACTGAAGCTTTCTTT. Its protein product is CASSYSGGITEAFF.

The V gene is TRBV15, the J gene TRBJ1-6, with D tentatively TRBD1 (5 bases). V was cut by 1 base and J by 7 bases, with 20 bases left in between. Germline CDR1 is LNHNV and CDR2 is YYDKDF (reference sequence). The CDR3 totals 18 residues. The CDR3 loop is CATSRGSGREFRNSPLHF. The CDR3 bases are TGTGCCACCAGCAGAGGAAGCGGCAGGGAGTTTCGGAATTCACCCCTCCACTTT.

The chain has TRBV25-1 and TRBJ2-1, with TRBD2 identical over 12 bases. Looked up from germline, CDR1 is MGHDK and CDR2 is SYGVNS. The trim removed 0 bases at V and 7 bases at J, leaving 4 bases unmatched. This CDR3 has 16 amino acids. The CDR3 here is CASSEYIGTSGNEQFF. The CDR3 nucleotides are TGTGCCAGCAGTGAATATATAGGGACTAGCGGGAATGAGCAGTTCTTC.

J is TRBJ1-1 and V is TRBV5-6; 8 nucleotides agree with TRBD1. Germline CDR1 SGHDT, CDR2 YYEEEE. V trimming: 3 bases; J trimming: 6 bases; junction bases outside the gene matches: 7. There are 14 residues in the CDR3. CDR3 nucleotides: TGTGCCAGCAGCTCGGGACAGGTGGGCGCTGAAGCTTTCTTT. It specifies CASSSGQVGAEAFF.

The chain recombines TRBV5-4 with TRBJ1-3; possible D gene TRBD1, 6 bases. CDR1 and CDR2 (germline): SGHNT, YYREEE (reference sequence). The ends were cut back, 4 bases at V and 2 bases at J, with 7 bases in the middle. The CDR3 loop spans 13 amino acids. This CDR3 reads CASSHRAGNTIYF. CDR3 DNA sequence: TGTGCCAGCAGCCACAGGGCTGGAAACACCATATATTTT.

The chain combines TRBV14 with TRBJ1-1; TRBD1 agrees at 11 bases. From germline, CDR1 is SGHDN and CDR2 FVKESK. Trimming removed 6 bases from V and 14 bases from J; junction bases left unmatched: 8. The CDR3 runs to 12 residues. CDR3 bases: TGTGCCAGCAGTCGGGACAGGGGGACAGCGTTCTTT. Protein product: CASSRDRGTAFF.

The chain joins TRBV13 to TRBJ2-1; tentatively, D is TRBD2 (6 bases). The germline V and J ends were trimmed by 5 bases and 6 bases, with 17 bases remaining between them. The CDR3 is made up of 15 amino acids. CDR1 and CDR2 (germline): PRHDT, FYEKMQ (reference sequence). The CDR3 spells CASSPQGGRSNEQFF. The CDR3 DNA reads as TGTGCCAGCAGCCCCCAGGGAGGCAGGTCCAATGAGCAGTTCTTC. Together with reference TRBV13 and TRBJ2-1, the CDR3 gives the full variable domain: AAGVIQSPRHLIKEKRETATLKCYPIPRHDTVYWYQQGPGQDPQFLISFYEKMQSDKGSIPDRFSAQQFSDYHSELNMSSLELGDSALYFCASSPQGGRSNEQFFGPGTRLTVL.

The J gene is TRBJ1-3, the V gene TRBV12-3 or TRBV12-4; maybe TRBD1 (5 bases). V lost 3 bases, J lost 7 bases, and 7 bases lay in between. The CDR3 length is 12 residues. The CDR3 DNA reads as TGTGCCAGCAGTTTTGGGGGGAACACCATATATTTT. Translated, it gives CASSFGGNTIYF.

The table lists this clone with a few counts. The chain employs TRBV29-1 and TRBJ1-1; weak D call: TRBD1 (6 bases). Germline CDR1 SQVTM, CDR2 ANQGSEA. The CDR3 sequence is 15 residues long. V lost 7 bases to trimming and J lost 4 bases, with 22 bases between them. DNA for the CDR3: TGCAGCGGGTTTGAGGGAACAGGGTTGGGCACTGAAGCTTTCTTT. It encodes CSGFEGTGLGTEAFF.

The V call is TRBV6-5, the J call TRBJ1-1; D is possibly TRBD1 (6 bases). The CDR3 loop spans 13 amino acids. The V end was cut by 6 bases, the J end by 1 base, with 9 bases between. The germline gives CDR1 MNHEY, CDR2 SVGAGI. DNA of the CDR3: TGTGCCAGCAGATGGGGGCGGAACACTGAAGCTTTCTTT. This codes for CASRWGRNTEAFF.

This clone has a single count. V is TRBV19 and J is TRBJ1-5, with D perhaps TRBD1 (6 bases). The germline gives CDR1 LNHDA, CDR2 SQIVND (reference sequence). This CDR3 is 16 amino acids long. Trimming took 1 base from V and 3 from J, leaving 13 bases between them. In DNA form, the CDR3 reads TGTGCCAGTAGTATAGGATCGGGGGCCTACAATCAGCCCCAGCATTTT. It encodes CASSIGSGAYNQPQHF.

This clone was detected a few times. The chain has TRBV5-4 and TRBJ2-7; 9 bases match TRBD1. In germline, CDR1 is SGHNT, CDR2 YYREEE (reference sequence). CDR3 length equals 14 residues. The J segment lost 6 bases and the V segment lost 4 bases, leaving 8 bases of the junction unmatched. The CDR3 is CASSRGQGLGEQYF. As DNA, the CDR3 is TGTGCCAGCAGCCGGGGACAGGGACTGGGCGAGCAGTACTTC. Together with reference TRBV5-4 and TRBJ2-7, the CDR3 gives the full variable domain: ETGVTQSPTHLIKTRGQQVTLRCSSQSGHNTVSWYQQALGQGPQFIFQYYREEENGRGNFPPRFSGLQFPNYSSELNVNALELDDSALYLCASSRGQGLGEQYFGPGTRLTVT.

V gene TRBV19 combines with J gene TRBJ2-7; 7 nucleotides align to TRBD1. Germline-derived CDR1 and CDR2 are LNHDA and SQIVND (reference sequence). The length of the CDR3 is 14 residues. V was pared by 6 bases and J by 6 bases, with 11 bases of the junction left unmatched. CDR3 in DNA: TGTGCCAGTAGCCCCGTCAAGGGGGCAGCCGAGCAGTACTTC. Residues: CASSPVKGAAEQYF.

The chain uses TRBV19 and TRBJ2-1; D is perhaps TRBD1 (6 bases). Trimming stripped 8 bases from V and 9 bases from J, with 14 bases between. The germline CDR1 and CDR2 sequences are LNHDA and SQIVND (reference sequence). This CDR3 region has 12 residues. CDR3 DNA: TGTGCCAGTGAACAGGGTACGGGTGAGCAGTTCTTC. Its translation is CASEQGTGEQFF.

The chain carries TRBV11-3 and TRBJ2-1, with 7 nucleotides matching TRBD2. CDR3 length: 16 amino acids. Germline V gene lookup returns CDR1 SGHNT and CDR2 YENEEA. The V gene end was trimmed by 6 bases and the J gene end by 5 bases; junction bases not matched to a gene: 13. DNA of the CDR3: TGTGCCAGCAGTCATCAGGGACGGGGGGTCGACAATGAGCAGTTCTTC. Its protein is CASSHQGRGVDNEQFF.